The sequence of this TCR beta chain was determined in a study of CD8 T cells in Susac syndrome. Details on this clonotype: Its antigen remains unknown.

Study results and caveats: Regarding the TCR sequencing and HLA analysis, the study admitted that a relatively small number of individuals were involved.

Germline V gene lookup returns CDR1 SGHDT and CDR2 YYEEEE. The CDR3 is made up of 15 amino acids. The V segment lost 5 bases and the J segment 3 bases; nucleotides outside the gene matches: 8. RNA, at about 0.45 to 1 ug, was reverse transcribed with random hexamers. The method of amplification for TCR beta CDR3 was immunoSEQ multiplex PCR, covering 54 Vbeta and 13 Jbeta. TCRdb re-called the immunoSEQ multiplex PCR reads with MiXCR, one entry per CDR3 protein. The repertoire holds about 140,000 distinct CDR3 sequences, with around 94% as singletons. The chain joins TRBV5-6 to TRBJ2-7; 10 nucleotides match TRBD2. The sequence was obtained from a human donor in good health. Input material: CD8+ T cells from PBMCs. This CDR3 is CASRLAAGGGYEQYF. CDR3 in DNA: TGTGCCAGCAGACTTGCAGCGGGAGGGGGCTACGAGCAGTACTTC.